This TCR beta chain was recovered during a study of T cells in Graves' hyperthyroidism and ophthalmopathy. Researchers took RNA transcripts and amplified the TCR beta CDR3 regions from them. HTBI primers were used for first-round RT-PCR of the TCR CDR3. TCRdb independently ran MiXCR on the multiplex PCR reads; one entry per CDR3 protein. In the table there are 500,000 to 650,000 distinct CDR3 sequences, 46% of which are singletons. Specimen: peripheral blood or thyroid tissue (not recorded which). The receptor comes from an adult woman with Graves' disease, either hyperthyroidism or ophthalmopathy (not recorded which).

In nucleotides, the CDR3 is TGTGCCAGCAGGCAAGGGGGCTCATCCTCTGGGGCCAACGTCCTGACTTTC. Residues: CASRQGGSSSGANVLTF. The J gene is TRBJ2-6, the V gene TRBV11-2; 7 bases match TRBD1. This CDR3 spans 17 amino acids. V trimming: 6 bases; J trimming: 0 bases; junction bases outside the gene matches: 8. The germline gives CDR1 SGHAT, CDR2 FQNNGV.